This TCR beta chain is from a study of early T cells in non-severe SARS-CoV-2 infection. Study-level background: It was bulk RNA from unsorted whole blood that was sequenced, and the chains were unpaired. General study findings and limits: A preference for anti-spike CD8 responses marked VDJdb matching, which missed private and CD4 specificities.

Attached unique molecular identifiers marked individual cDNA molecules. TCRdb re-analysed the 5' RACE reads in MiXCR, keeping a single row per CDR3 protein. The table shows fewer than 55,000 distinct CDR3 sequences, with about 9.1% occurring only once. With 5 bases removed from V and 8 bases from J, the gap between germline ends came to 16 bases. The CDR3 length is 13 residues. This clonotype has at least ten counts. Its antigen is still unknown. The chain joins TRBV12-3 or TRBV12-4 to TRBJ2-7; D call uncertain. The TCR sequence derives from an adult who was a healthcare worker with PCR-confirmed SARS-CoV-2 infection or an uninfected control (not recorded which). The sample consisted of whole blood. The chain's CDR3 is CASSRIDTDKQYF. The CDR3 DNA reads as TGTGCCAGCAGTCGAATAGACACAGATAAGCAGTACTTC.